This TCR beta chain was sequenced in a study of cytomegalovirus exposure and HLA in healthy donors listed by TCRdb under 2017. With respect to the entire study: In an earlier analysis of around 540 of the donors, under 300 Gb of sequence data and approximately 100 million unique TCR beta sequences from about 190 million T cells were reported. An early release that covered some 640 HLA-typed donors contained approximately 320 gigabases of sequencing data and some 87 million unique TCR sequences. The genetic ancestry cluster associated with self-reported Caucasian donors included 81% of the roughly 360 genotyped donors. The study aimed to test whether cataloging public T cell receptors could reveal signatures of past pathogen exposure. Using immunosequencing, the study profiled T cell repertoires from 550 to 750 subjects and related those repertoires to cytomegalovirus serostatus. Besides the first cohort of approximately 710 subjects, a separate validation cohort made up of around 120 different subjects was used. The study combined high-throughput TCR immunosequencing, statistical association of individual TCRs with disease status, and machine learning to predict cytomegalovirus infection status. To study patterns of TCR occurrence, a later analysis re-analyzed previously published TCR beta repertoires from around 700 donors and added high-resolution HLA genotyping. Rather than using new phenotypic data, the later analysis identified candidate immune exposures from TCR beta sequences and from how often those sequences occurred across donors. In an earlier analysis of 500 to 650 of the donors, high-throughput TCR beta sequencing was used to judge whether each TCR beta V gene segment behaved as functional or pseudogenic. Donor age, sex, ethnicity and CMV serostatus were compiled alongside the repertoire data. A later genetic analysis took genome-wide SNP genotypes for 398 of the 666 donors and used that subset as a discovery cohort. All discovery cohort repertoires had been generated using a single sequencing platform. HLA typing covered class I and class II loci at four-digit resolution. The number of donors typed differed by locus, with about 629-640 for A, B, C, DRB1 and DQB1, 522 for DQA1, 606 for DPA1, and under 490 for DPB1. Five DR-DQ haplotypes were handled as single units for association and clustering because linkage in the cohort was strong. Among a few hundred genotyped donors of the cohort, an average of about 240,000 unique TCR beta nucleotide sequences were sequenced per donor, roughly 20% of them non-productive.

The library was made by the immunoSEQ multiplex PCR assay. For the multiplex PCR, a mixture combining 60 forward primers for TCR Vbeta segments and 13 reverse primers for TCR Jbeta segments was used. The CDR3 region of rearranged TCR beta genes was amplified from genomic DNA by a multiplex PCR assay. Amplified TCR beta libraries were sequenced as 87-base-pair reads on the Illumina HiSeq System. For the original study's pipeline: A later analysis tallied 70 million to 100 million unique TCR beta chains across the 700 or so repertoires, and approximately 9.9 million of those chains were shared by two or more donors. Raw reads were error-corrected and collapsed into unique sequences with a nearest-neighbor algorithm that merged closely related sequences to remove PCR and sequencing errors. Alignment of CDR3 sequences to IMGT reference sequences was used to assign V, D and J gene segments. Each retained sequence needed at least a six-nucleotide match to both a V gene segment and a J gene segment. Rearrangements were called productive when the CDR3 lacked stop codons and stayed in frame with V and J; all others were non-productive. CDR3 was defined by IMGT convention, running from the second conserved V-encoded cysteine to the conserved J-encoded phenylalanine. The earlier analysis of fewer than 750 of the donors excluded sequences that lacked an unambiguous match to a single V gene segment. In an earlier analysis of 500 to 750 of the donors, V segments were called functional above 56.7% productive rearrangements and were called segregating when the between-donor standard deviation exceeded 5%. To diagnose cytomegalovirus status from the catalog of TCR beta chain sequences, a statistical classification framework was built. V and J gene assignment, in a later analysis, came from comparing TCR nucleotide sequences with IMGT/GENE-DB human TR gene sequences. A later analysis assigned CDR3 sequences and most-parsimonious VDJ recombination scenarios with the TCRdist pipeline. In a later analysis, each TCR beta chain was defined by its CDR3 amino acid sequence together with its V-gene family, and reads lacking a unique V-gene family were excluded. A later analysis removed 592 highly shared, low-generation-probability nucleotide sequences to deal with suspected cross-contamination and a sequencing artifact. In a later analysis, a clonal expansion index was calculated for each public chain from normalized within-repertoire ranks of inferred template counts. Generation probabilities in a later analysis came from a VDJ recombination model fitted to out-of-frame rearrangements, and those results were checked against IGoR. Hypergeometric tests were used in a later analysis to score TCR-TCR, TCR-HLA and TCR-CMV co-occurrence, with a repertoire-size bias correction applied to the TCR pairs. False discovery rates were estimated in a later analysis by permuting HLA or CMV assignments 20 times. In a later analysis, co-occurring TCRs were grouped with DBSCAN, and TCRdist sequence similarity was added when clustering was performed within HLA-allele-positive subsets. Repertoires with fewer than 30,000 or more than 120,000 public chains were left out of co-occurrence clustering, as were about five repertoires with anomalous nucleotide sharing. TCRdb re-hosts the immuneACCESS table, in-frame sequences only. Its copies lack some clones; in the studies checked, an unresolved V gene accounts for under half of them, and the cause for the rest is not known. That table gives V, J and clone size, and the DNA gave D and trimming. The sample yields under 200,000 clones; about three quarters were counted once. The ten most abundant clones make up approximately 2.3% of the sample.

The CDR3 runs 15 residues from the cysteine to the phenylalanine. Only the CDR3 DNA is retained, 45 bases long and in frame from the first base. V gives up 6 bases and J gives up 4 bases, and the segment between their germline ends measures 20 bases. Looking up the germline V gene (reference sequence) yields CDR1 GTSNPN and CDR2 SVGIG. The cohort was made up of hundreds of healthy bone marrow donors. At the time of sampling, every cohort member was nominally healthy, though immune exposures that went unrecorded were likely present. The donor was CMV seronegative and was included in the group of over 300 seronegative cohort members. Each donor provided a peripheral blood sample, and peripheral blood mononuclear cells were used for TCR beta sequencing. Genomic DNA extraction from the blood cell samples was performed with the Qiagen DNeasy Blood Extraction Kit. The paper's findings and limits, for the study overall: The authors suggested that the approach could potentially be extended to other disease states and immunological phenotypes. Roughly uniform sequencing depth across donors was assumed in presence/absence analyses, although this assumption may not hold. Most TCR sequences were seen in very few donors, while some public TCRs were found in many individuals. The earlier analysis of fewer than 750 of the donors excluded 15 to 20 rarely observed V segments, including chromosome 9 orphons, because counts were too low. An association between a missense DCLRE1C variant and V-gene and J-gene trimming of TCR beta chains was found in a later genetic analysis and replicated in an independent cohort. In a later analysis, most CMV-associated TCR beta chains were found to appear HLA-restricted, with HLA associations seemingly driven largely by CMV exposure. Because HLA typing was unavailable for some donors at each locus, only the typed subset was used in association tests. Three of the identified cytomegalovirus-associated TCR beta chains were confirmed in vitro to be specific for cytomegalovirus antigens. In both the original and validation cohorts, the classifier was reported to diagnose cytomegalovirus status with high specificity and sensitivity. In a later analysis, some 17,000 TCR beta sequences were associated with specific HLA alleles at a false discovery rate of 0.05. A further reported finding was that TCR beta sequences accurately predicted the HLA-A and HLA-B alleles for most subjects in the first cohort. In a later analysis, the rate of TCR association differed among HLA loci, with DRB1 alleles having the most associated TCRs and HLA-C alleles having the fewest. A later analysis reported that several top co-occurrence clusters appeared linked to parvovirus B19, influenza, CMV and Epstein-Barr virus. This cohort had only TCR beta chains sequenced, and the lack of alpha or paired-chain data limited which features could be detected. A later genetic analysis reported fewer N-insertions in productive TCRs among donors in an Asian-associated ancestry cluster than the roughly 700-donor mean. When HLA alleles, especially DR and DQ, strongly co-occurred, attributing TCR associations to individual alleles was difficult. Some IMGT-functional V segments, including TRBV6-2 and TRBV6-3, could not be told apart with the 87-base-pair reads, so those segments were excluded. Correlated functional status among segregating V segments might be attributable to linkage disequilibrium, but an unknown experimental factor could not be ruled out. In a later analysis, HLA-associated TCR beta chains showed more clonal expansion and lower generation probabilities than non-associated chains that were equally common. The study gave a list of some 150 TCR beta chains associated with cytomegalovirus. Broadly in line with IMGT annotations, most TCR beta V segments showed up in productive rearrangements about 87% or about 30% of the time in an earlier analysis of about 500 of the donors. A cluster of highly shared sequence variants was judged likely to be a technical artifact of the sequencing pipeline. Immune exposure information for the cohort was limited to CMV serostatus.

This clone was detected only once. Its antigen remains unidentified. The record has no base qualities; no much larger clone is one base away. The sequence was collected from a female donor in good health and CMV-seronegative. Sequences were obtained from PBMCs. This chain is built from TRBV30 and TRBJ2-3; the D gene is perhaps TRBD2, from 6 matching bases. CDR3 protein: CACVPLRGSPDTQYF. The base sequence is TGTGCCTGTGTCCCCCTACGGGGGTCCCCAGATACGCAGTATTTT. Where the CDR3 stops, the reference TRBV30 and TRBJ2-3 genes take over; the full variable domain is SQTIHQWPATLVQPVGSPLSLECTVEGTSNPNLYWYRQAAGRGLQLLFYSVGIGQISSEVPQNLSASRPQDRQFILSSKKLLLSDSGFYLCACVPLRGSPDTQYFGPGTRLTVL.